This TCR beta chain appears in the sequencing data of a study of cytomegalovirus exposure and HLA in healthy donors (dated by TCRdb to 2016 to 2017). About the investigation overall: In an earlier analysis of roughly 590 of the donors, roughly 300 Gb of sequence data and approximately 100 million unique TCR beta sequences from about 190 million T cells were reported. About 300 gigabases of sequencing data and tens of millions of unique TCR sequences made up an early release that covered 640 HLA-typed donors. The genetic ancestry cluster associated with self-reported Caucasian donors included approximately 85% of the roughly 400 genotyped donors. The aim of the study was to test whether cataloging public T cell receptors could identify signatures of past pathogen exposure. The T cell repertoires of some 700 subjects were profiled by immunosequencing and related to cytomegalovirus serostatus. Along with the roughly 670-subject first cohort, a separate validation cohort of around 120 different subjects was used. To predict cytomegalovirus infection status, the study combined high-throughput TCR immunosequencing, statistical association of individual TCRs with disease status, and machine learning. A later analysis re-analyzed previously published TCR beta repertoires from 550 to 700 donors and added high-resolution HLA genotyping to study TCR occurrence patterns. The later analysis used no new phenotypic data to find candidate immune exposures, relying instead on TCR beta sequences and their occurrence across donors. To decide whether each TCR beta V gene segment behaved as functional or pseudogenic, an earlier analysis of some 600 of the donors relied on high-throughput TCR beta sequencing. Donor age, sex, ethnicity and CMV serostatus were collected together with the repertoire data. A later genetic analysis took genome-wide SNP genotypes for about three fifths of the roughly 700 donors and used that subset as a discovery cohort. Every discovery cohort repertoire had been produced on one sequencing platform. HLA typing included class I and class II loci at four-digit resolution. Typing coverage varied by locus: 629-630 donors for A, B, C, DRB1 and DQB1; approximately 500 for DQA1; about 590 for DPA1; roughly 450 for DPB1. Five DR-DQ haplotypes were handled as single units for association and clustering because linkage in the cohort was strong. Across some 400 genotyped donors of the cohort, an average of about 250,000 unique TCR beta nucleotide sequences per donor were sequenced, and approximately 19% of those sequences were non-productive.

On this clone: The antigen this receptor binds is unknown. The input lacks base qualities; no much larger clone sits a single base away.

The cohort comprised 666 healthy bone marrow donors. At the time of sampling, every cohort member was nominally healthy, though immune exposures that went unrecorded were likely present. The donor tested CMV seropositive, placing the donor among the 290 or so seropositive members of the cohort. A peripheral blood sample was collected from each donor, and TCR beta sequencing was performed on peripheral blood mononuclear cells. Genomic DNA extraction from the blood cell samples was performed with the Qiagen DNeasy Blood Extraction Kit. Here is what the overall study found, with its caveats: Linkage disequilibrium might explain the correlated functional status among segregating V segments, but an unknown experimental factor could not be excluded. Several of the top co-occurrence clusters appeared to be linked to parvovirus B19, influenza, CMV and Epstein-Barr virus, according to a later analysis. Some IMGT-functional V segments, including TRBV6-2 and TRBV6-3, could not be told apart with the 87-base-pair reads, so those segments were excluded. Because counts were too low, seventeen rarely observed V segments, including chromosome 9 orphons, were excluded from the earlier analysis of roughly 580 of the donors. Immune exposure information for the cohort was limited to CMV serostatus. An association between a missense DCLRE1C variant and V-gene and J-gene trimming of TCR beta chains was found in a later genetic analysis and replicated in an independent cohort. In a later analysis, the rate of TCR association differed among HLA loci, with DRB1 alleles having the most associated TCRs and HLA-C alleles having the fewest. A further reported finding was that TCR beta sequences accurately predicted the HLA-A and HLA-B alleles for most subjects in the first cohort. Three of the identified cytomegalovirus-associated TCR beta chains were confirmed in vitro to be specific for cytomegalovirus antigens. According to the authors, the approach could potentially be generalized to other disease states and immunological phenotypes. A group of highly shared sequence variants was considered likely to be a technical artifact of the sequencing pipeline. A later analysis found that HLA-associated TCR beta chains were more clonally expanded and had lower generation probabilities than equally common non-associated chains. Because some donors lacked HLA typing at each locus, the association tests relied only on the typed subset. In a later genetic analysis, fewer N-insertions in productive TCRs were reported among donors in an Asian-associated ancestry cluster than the roughly 700-donor mean. An earlier analysis of approximately 500 of the donors showed that most TCR beta V segments appeared in productive rearrangements either about 87% or about 30% of the time, which broadly matched IMGT annotations. Specific HLA alleles were associated with 15,000 to 20,000 TCR beta sequences at a false discovery rate of 0.05 in a later analysis. Presence/absence analyses assumed roughly uniform sequencing depth across donors, an assumption that may not hold. In a later analysis, most CMV-associated TCR beta chains were found to appear HLA-restricted, with HLA associations seemingly driven largely by CMV exposure. This cohort had only TCR beta chains sequenced, and the lack of alpha or paired-chain data limited which features could be detected. Most TCR sequences were seen in very few donors, while some public TCRs were found in many individuals. A total of 164 TCR beta chains were listed by the study as associated with cytomegalovirus. The classifier was reported to diagnose cytomegalovirus status with high specificity and sensitivity in both the original cohort and the validation cohort. When HLA alleles, especially DR and DQ, strongly co-occurred, TCR associations were difficult to assign to individual alleles.

Trimming removed 5 bases from V and 6 bases from J, leaving 20 bases between the germline ends. The CDR3 runs 17 amino acids, cysteine and phenylalanine included. Just the 51-base CDR3 DNA is kept, in frame starting at base 1. The germline V gene encodes CDR1 SGHAT and CDR2 FQNNGV. The library came from the immunoSEQ multiplex PCR assay. For the multiplex PCR, a mixture combining 60 forward primers for TCR Vbeta segments and 13 reverse primers for TCR Jbeta segments was used. The CDR3 region of rearranged TCR beta genes was amplified from genomic DNA by a multiplex PCR assay. The Illumina HiSeq System was used to sequence the amplified TCR beta libraries as 87-base-pair reads. Per the authors' processing: A later analysis tallied around 87 million unique TCR beta chains across the 700 or so repertoires, and some 12 million of those chains were shared by two or more donors. Raw reads were error-corrected and collapsed into unique sequences with a nearest-neighbor algorithm that merged closely related sequences to remove PCR and sequencing errors. Alignment of CDR3 sequences to IMGT reference sequences was used to assign V, D and J gene segments. Each retained sequence needed at least a six-nucleotide match to both a V gene segment and a J gene segment. A rearrangement counted as productive if the CDR3 had no stop codons and remained in frame with V and J, and every other rearrangement counted as non-productive. CDR3 was defined by IMGT convention, running from the second conserved V-encoded cysteine to the conserved J-encoded phenylalanine. In an earlier analysis of some 550 of the donors, sequences lacking an unambiguous match to a single V gene segment were excluded. In an earlier analysis of approximately 550 of the donors, V segments were called functional above 56.7% productive rearrangements and were called segregating when the between-donor standard deviation exceeded 5%. A statistical classification framework was built to diagnose cytomegalovirus status from the catalog of TCR beta chain sequences. In a later analysis, TCR nucleotide sequences were compared against IMGT/GENE-DB human TR gene sequences so that V and J genes could be assigned. A later analysis assigned CDR3 sequences and most-parsimonious VDJ recombination scenarios with the TCRdist pipeline. In a later analysis, each TCR beta chain was defined by its CDR3 amino acid sequence together with its V-gene family, and reads without a unique V-gene family were excluded. A later analysis removed 500 to 600 highly shared, low-generation-probability nucleotide sequences to deal with suspected cross-contamination and a sequencing artifact. In a later analysis, a clonal expansion index for each public chain was calculated from normalized within-repertoire ranks of inferred template counts. In a later analysis, generation probabilities were computed using a VDJ recombination model fitted to out-of-frame rearrangements, and the results were checked against IGoR. A later analysis scored TCR-TCR, TCR-HLA and TCR-CMV co-occurrence with hypergeometric tests, applying a repertoire-size bias correction to TCR pairs. A later analysis estimated false discovery rates by permuting HLA or CMV assignments 20 times. In a later analysis, co-occurring TCRs were grouped with DBSCAN, and TCRdist sequence similarity was added when clustering was performed within HLA-allele-positive subsets. Co-occurrence clustering excluded repertoires with fewer than 30,000 or more than 120,000 public chains, plus five with anomalous nucleotide sharing. As stored in TCRdb, this immuneACCESS dataset retains in-frame rearrangements with V and J assigned. A fraction of the clones does not appear; measured against another copy, unresolved V genes explain less than half of the discrepancy, and the remainder lacks a known reason. V, J and clone size are taken as reported in that table, and D and trimming were inferred from the DNA itself. This sample has around 150,000 clones in its table, and about 72% of those were observed once. The ten largest clonotypes hold less than 4.5% of the sample.

This TCR derives from a man aged 30 to 39 in good health and CMV-seropositive. The chain employs TRBV11-2 and TRBJ1-6; 5 matching bases give a weak D call of TRBD1. Specimen: PBMCs. The CDR3: CASSPPDWGRGNSPLHF. The DNA sequence is given as TGTGCCAGCAGCCCCCCCGATTGGGGAAGGGGTAATTCACCCCTCCACTTT.